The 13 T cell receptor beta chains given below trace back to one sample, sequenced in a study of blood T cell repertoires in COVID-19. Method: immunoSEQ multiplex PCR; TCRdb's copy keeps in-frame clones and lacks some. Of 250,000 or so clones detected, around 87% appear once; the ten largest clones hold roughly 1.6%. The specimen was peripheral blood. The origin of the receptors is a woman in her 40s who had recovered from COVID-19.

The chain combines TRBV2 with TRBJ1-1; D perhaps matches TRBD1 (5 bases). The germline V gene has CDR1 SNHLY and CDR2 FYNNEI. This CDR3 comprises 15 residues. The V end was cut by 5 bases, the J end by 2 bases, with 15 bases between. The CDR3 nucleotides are TGTGCCAGCAGTTCGGAGGGACGGTCCAACACTGAAGCTTTCTTT. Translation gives CASSSEGRSNTEAFF.

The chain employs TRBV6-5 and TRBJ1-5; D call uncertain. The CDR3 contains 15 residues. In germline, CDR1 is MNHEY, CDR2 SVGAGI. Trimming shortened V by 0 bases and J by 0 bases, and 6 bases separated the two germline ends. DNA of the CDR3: TGTGCCAGCAGTTACTCGACTTATAGCAATCAGCCCCAGCATTTT. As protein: CASSYSTYSNQPQHF.

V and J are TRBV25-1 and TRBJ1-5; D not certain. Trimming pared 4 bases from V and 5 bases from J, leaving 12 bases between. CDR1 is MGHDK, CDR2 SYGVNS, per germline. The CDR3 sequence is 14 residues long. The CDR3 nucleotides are TGTGCCAGCAGTGGGGCAGCTGGTGATCAGCCCCAGCATTTT. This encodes CASSGAAGDQPQHF.

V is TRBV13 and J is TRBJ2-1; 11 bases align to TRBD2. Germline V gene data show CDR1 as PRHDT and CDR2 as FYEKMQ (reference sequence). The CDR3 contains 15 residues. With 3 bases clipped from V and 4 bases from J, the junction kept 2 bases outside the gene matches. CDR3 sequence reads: CASSFTSGGYNEQFF. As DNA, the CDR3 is TGTGCCAGCAGCTTCACTAGCGGGGGTTACAATGAGCAGTTCTTC.

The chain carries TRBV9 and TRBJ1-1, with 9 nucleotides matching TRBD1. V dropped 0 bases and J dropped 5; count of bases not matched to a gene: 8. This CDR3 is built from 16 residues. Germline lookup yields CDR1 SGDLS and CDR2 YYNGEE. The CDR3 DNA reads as TGTGCCAGCAGCGTAGAACCACAGGGGGCGGGGACTGAAGCTTTCTTT. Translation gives CASSVEPQGAGTEAFF.

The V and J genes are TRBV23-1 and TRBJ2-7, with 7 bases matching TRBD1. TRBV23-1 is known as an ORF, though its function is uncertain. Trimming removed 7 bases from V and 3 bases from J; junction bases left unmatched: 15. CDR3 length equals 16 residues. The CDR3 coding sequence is TGCGCCAGCAAAACTGGACAGGTTCTAAGGGACTACGAGCAGTACTTC. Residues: CASKTGQVLRDYEQYF.

The CDR3 nucleotides are TGTGCCAGCGGACTAGCGGGGGCGGCAGATACGCAGTATTTT. Protein sequence: CASGLAGAADTQYF. V gene TRBV2 combines with J gene TRBJ2-3; 13 positions match TRBD2. CDR1 and CDR2 from the germline V gene are SNHLY and FYNNEI. The CDR3 extends over 14 amino acids. Losses at the gene ends were 8 bases for V and 4 bases for J; bases not matched to a gene: 3. The full variable domain, in which reference TRBV2 and TRBJ2-3 provide the parts outside the CDR3, is EPEVTQTPSHQVTQMGQEVILRCVPISNHLYFYWYRQILGQKVEFLVSFYNNEISEKSEIFDDQFSVERPDGSNFTLKIRSTKLEDSAMYFCASGLAGAADTQYFGPGTRLTVL.

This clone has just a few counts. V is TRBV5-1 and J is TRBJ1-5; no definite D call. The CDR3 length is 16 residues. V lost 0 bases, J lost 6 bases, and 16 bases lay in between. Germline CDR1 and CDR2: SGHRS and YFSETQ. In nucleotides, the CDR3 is TGCGCCAGCAGCTTGGGAGGCGGGTTTGGCGGTCAGCCCCAGCATTTT. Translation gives CASSLGGGFGGQPQHF.

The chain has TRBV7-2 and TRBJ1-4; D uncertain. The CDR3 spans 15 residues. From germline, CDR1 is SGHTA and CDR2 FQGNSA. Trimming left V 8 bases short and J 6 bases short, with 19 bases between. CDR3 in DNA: TGTGCCAGCGGAGGATCGGGATCCTGGGATGAAAAACTGTTTTTT. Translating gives CASGGSGSWDEKLFF.

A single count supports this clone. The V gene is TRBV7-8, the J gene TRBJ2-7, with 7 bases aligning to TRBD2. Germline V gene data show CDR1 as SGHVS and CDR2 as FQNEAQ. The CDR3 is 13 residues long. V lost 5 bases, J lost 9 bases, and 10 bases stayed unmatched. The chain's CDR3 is CASSRGGGLSQYF. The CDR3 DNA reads TGTGCCAGCAGCCGTGGGGGGGGACTATCGCAGTACTTC.

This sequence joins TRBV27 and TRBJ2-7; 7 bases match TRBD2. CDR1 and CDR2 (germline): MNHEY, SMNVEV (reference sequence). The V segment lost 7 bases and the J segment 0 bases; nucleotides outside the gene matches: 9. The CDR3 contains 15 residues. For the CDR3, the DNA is TGTGCCAGCAACCCACGCGGGAGAAACTCCTACGAGCAGTACTTC. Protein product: CASNPRGRNSYEQYF.

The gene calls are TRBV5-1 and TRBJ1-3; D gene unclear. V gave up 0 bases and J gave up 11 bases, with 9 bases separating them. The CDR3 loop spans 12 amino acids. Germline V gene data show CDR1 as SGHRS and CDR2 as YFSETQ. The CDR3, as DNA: TGCGCCAGCAGCTTGGACTCTAGGTCCATATATTTT. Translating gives CASSLDSRSIYF.

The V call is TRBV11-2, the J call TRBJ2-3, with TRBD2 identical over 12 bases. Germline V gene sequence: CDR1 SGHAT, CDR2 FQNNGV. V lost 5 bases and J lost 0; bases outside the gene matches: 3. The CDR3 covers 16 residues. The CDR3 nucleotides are TGTGCCAGCAGCCCAGGACTAGCGGGGAGCACAGATACGCAGTATTTT. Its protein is CASSPGLAGSTDTQYF.